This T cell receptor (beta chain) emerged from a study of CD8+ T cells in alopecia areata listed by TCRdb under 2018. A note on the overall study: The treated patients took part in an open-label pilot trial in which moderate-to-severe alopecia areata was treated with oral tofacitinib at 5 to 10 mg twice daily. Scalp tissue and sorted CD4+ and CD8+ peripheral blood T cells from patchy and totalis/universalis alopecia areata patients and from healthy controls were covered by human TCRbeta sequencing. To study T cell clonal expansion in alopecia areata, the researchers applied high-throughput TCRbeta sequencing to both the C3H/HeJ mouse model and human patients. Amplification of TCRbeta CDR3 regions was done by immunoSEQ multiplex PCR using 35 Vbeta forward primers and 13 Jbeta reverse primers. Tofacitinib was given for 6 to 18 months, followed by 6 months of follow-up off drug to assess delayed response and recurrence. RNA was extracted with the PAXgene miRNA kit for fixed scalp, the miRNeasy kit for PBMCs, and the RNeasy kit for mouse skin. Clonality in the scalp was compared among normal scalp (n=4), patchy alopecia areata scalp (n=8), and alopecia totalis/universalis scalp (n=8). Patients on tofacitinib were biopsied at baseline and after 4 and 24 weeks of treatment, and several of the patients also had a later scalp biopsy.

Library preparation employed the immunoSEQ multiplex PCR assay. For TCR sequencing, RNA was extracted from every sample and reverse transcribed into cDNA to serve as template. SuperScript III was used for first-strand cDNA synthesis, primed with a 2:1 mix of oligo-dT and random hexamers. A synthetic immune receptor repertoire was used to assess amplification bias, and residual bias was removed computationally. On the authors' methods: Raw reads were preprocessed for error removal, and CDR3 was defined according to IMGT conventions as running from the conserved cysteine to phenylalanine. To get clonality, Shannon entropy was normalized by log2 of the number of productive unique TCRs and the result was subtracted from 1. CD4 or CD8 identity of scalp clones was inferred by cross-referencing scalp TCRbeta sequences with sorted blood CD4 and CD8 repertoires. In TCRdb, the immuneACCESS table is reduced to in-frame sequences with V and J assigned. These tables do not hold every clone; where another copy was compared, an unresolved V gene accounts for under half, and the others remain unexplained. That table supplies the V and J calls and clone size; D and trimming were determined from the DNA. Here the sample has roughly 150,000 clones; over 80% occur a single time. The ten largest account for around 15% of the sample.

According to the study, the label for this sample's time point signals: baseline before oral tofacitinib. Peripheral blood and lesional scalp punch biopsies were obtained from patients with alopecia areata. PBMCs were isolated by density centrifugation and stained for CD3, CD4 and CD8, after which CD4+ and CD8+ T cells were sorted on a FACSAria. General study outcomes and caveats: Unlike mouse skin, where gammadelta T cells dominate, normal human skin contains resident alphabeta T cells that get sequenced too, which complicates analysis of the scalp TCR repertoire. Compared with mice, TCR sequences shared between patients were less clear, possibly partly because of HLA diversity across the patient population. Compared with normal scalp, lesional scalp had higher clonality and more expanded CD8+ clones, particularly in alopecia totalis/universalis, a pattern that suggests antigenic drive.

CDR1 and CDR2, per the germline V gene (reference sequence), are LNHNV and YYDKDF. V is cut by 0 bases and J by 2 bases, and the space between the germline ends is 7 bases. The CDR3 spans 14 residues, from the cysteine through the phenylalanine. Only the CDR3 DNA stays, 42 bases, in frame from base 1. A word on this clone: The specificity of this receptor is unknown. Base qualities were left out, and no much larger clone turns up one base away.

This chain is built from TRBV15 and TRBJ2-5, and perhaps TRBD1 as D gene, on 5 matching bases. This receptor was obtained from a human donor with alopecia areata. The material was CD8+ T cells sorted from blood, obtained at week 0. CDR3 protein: CATSRDGAQETQYF. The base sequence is TGTGCCACCAGCAGAGATGGGGCACAAGAGACCCAGTACTTC.